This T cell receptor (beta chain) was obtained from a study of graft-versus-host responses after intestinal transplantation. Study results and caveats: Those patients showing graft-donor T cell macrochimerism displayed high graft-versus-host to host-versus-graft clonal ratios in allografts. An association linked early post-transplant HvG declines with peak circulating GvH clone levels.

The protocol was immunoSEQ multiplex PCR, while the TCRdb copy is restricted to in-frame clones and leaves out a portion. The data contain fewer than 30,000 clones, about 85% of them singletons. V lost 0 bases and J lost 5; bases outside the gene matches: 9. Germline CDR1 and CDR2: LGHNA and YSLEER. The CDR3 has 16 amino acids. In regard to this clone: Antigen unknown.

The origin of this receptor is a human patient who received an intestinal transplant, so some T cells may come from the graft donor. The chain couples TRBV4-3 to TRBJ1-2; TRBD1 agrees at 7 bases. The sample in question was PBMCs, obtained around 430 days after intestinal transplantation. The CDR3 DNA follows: TGCGCCAGCAGCCAAGACCGGACAGGCAGTTTATATGGCTACACCTTC. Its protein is CASSQDRTGSLYGYTF.